This T cell receptor beta chain was sequenced for a study of cytomegalovirus exposure and HLA in healthy donors. Study-wide findings and caveats: The study flagged 150 to 200 TCR beta chains as cytomegalovirus-associated. Only CMV serostatus was available as immune exposure information. Earlier findings revealed that most TCR beta V segments proved productive either about 87% or about 30% of the time. At a 0.05 false discovery rate, a later analysis found approximately 15,000 TCR beta sequences to be associated with HLA alleles.

CDR1 SGHNT and CDR2 YYREEE come from the germline V gene (reference sequence). V dropped 4 bases and J dropped 0 bases, with 12 bases sitting between them. This CDR3 is 15 amino acids long. With 60 Vbeta and 13 Jbeta primers, the PCR was carried out. Assay used: immunoSEQ multiplex PCR; TCRdb lists only in-frame clones, some missing. The table records 150,000 to 200,000 clones, about 62% of them present only once. On this clone: Its antigen is as yet unknown.

V is TRBV5-4 and J is TRBJ2-3, with D maybe TRBD1 (6 bases). The sequence was collected from a man aged 40-55 years in good health and CMV-seronegative. Sequencing was performed on PBMCs. CDR3 sequence reads: CASSIQGPSTDTQYF. CDR3 DNA: TGTGCCAGCAGCATCCAGGGGCCTAGCACAGATACGCAGTATTTT.